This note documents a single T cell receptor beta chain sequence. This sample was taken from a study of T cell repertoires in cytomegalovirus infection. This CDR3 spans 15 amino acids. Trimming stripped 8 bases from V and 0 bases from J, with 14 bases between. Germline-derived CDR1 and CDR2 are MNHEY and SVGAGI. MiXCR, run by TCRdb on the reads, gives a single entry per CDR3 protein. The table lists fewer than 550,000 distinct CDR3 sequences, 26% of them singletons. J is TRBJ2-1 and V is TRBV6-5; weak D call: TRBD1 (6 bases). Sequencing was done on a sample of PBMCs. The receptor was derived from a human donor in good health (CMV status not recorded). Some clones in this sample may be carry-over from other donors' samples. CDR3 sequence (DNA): TGTGCCAGCTCTAATAGGGGGAGCTCCTACAATGAGCAGTTCTTC. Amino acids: CASSNRGSSYNEQFF.